A selection of T cell receptor beta chains follows, all from one sample in a study of technical replicates of blood from several donors. The repertoire was sequenced with immunoSEQ multiplex PCR; TCRdb's copy has only in-frame clones and lacks some. The table shows more than 55,000 clones, with 92% occurring only once. Sample: T cells isolated from PBMCs. Receptor source: a human donor in good health. Each CDR3 is given with its conserved first and last residue. D genes are given only for firm matches. Where a row states a size, it is once, few, many or the class of an expanded clone; other rows omit it.

clone_size	v_call	cdr3_length	j_call	d_call	cdr3_aa	cdr3_nt
.	TRBV28	12	TRBJ1-2	TRBD1	CASIQGADGYTF	TGTGCCAGCATACAGGGGGCGGACGGCTACACCTTC
.	TRBV5-5	14	TRBJ2-7	.	CASSLTGLSYEQYF	TGTGCCAGCAGCTTGACAGGTCTCTCCTACGAGCAGTACTTC
.	TRBV5-1	14	TRBJ2-5	.	CASSLDRTTQTQYF	TGCGCCAGCAGCTTGGACCGCACGACTCAGACCCAGTACTTC
.	TRBV21-1	20	TRBJ2-2	.	CASSNFSDIRQDSNTGELFF	TGTGCCAGCAGCAACTTTTCTGATATACGACAGGACTCGAACACCGGGGAGCTGTTTTTT
.	TRBV6-4	14	TRBJ1-1	TRBD1	CASSDSGTGDEAFF	TGTGCCAGCAGTGACTCCGGGACAGGGGACGAAGCTTTCTTT
.	TRBV28	19	TRBJ1-4	.	CASSQGQGGGIATNEKLFF	TGTGCCAGCAGCCAGGGGCAGGGAGGGGGTATTGCAACTAATGAAAAACTGTTTTTT
.	TRBV5-4	15	TRBJ2-7	.	CASSLTGSGFYEQYF	TGTGCCAGCAGCTTGACCGGGAGTGGGTTCTACGAGCAGTACTTC
.	TRBV19	13	TRBJ2-7	TRBD1	CASSRDRGREQYF	TGTGCCAGTAGTCGGGACAGGGGGCGCGAGCAGTACTTC
.	TRBV23-1	15	TRBJ1-5	TRBD1	CASKDRDYSNQPQHF	TGCGCCAGCAAAGACAGGGATTATAGCAATCAGCCCCAGCATTTT
.	TRBV19	13	TRBJ1-1	.	CASSEQGNTEAFF	TGTGCCAGTAGTGAGCAGGGAAACACTGAAGCTTTCTTT
once	TRBV7-7	13	TRBJ2-5	TRBD2	CASSIAGVETQYF	TGTGCTAGCAGTATAGCGGGAGTAGAGACCCAGTACTTC
.	TRBV4-3	18	TRBJ1-5	.	CASSQTIQGRYSNQPQHF	TGCGCCAGCAGCCAGACAATTCAGGGGAGATATAGCAATCAGCCCCAGCATTTT
.	TRBV5-6	14	TRBJ2-7	.	CASSLRQGQGEQYF	TGTGCCAGCAGCTTGAGGCAGGGGCAGGGCGAGCAGTACTTC
.	TRBV7-3	13	TRBJ2-1	TRBD1	CASSVGQGREQFF	TGTGCCAGCAGCGTTGGACAGGGAAGAGAGCAGTTCTTC
.	TRBV6-5	11	TRBJ2-1	.	CASSSTGTQFF	TGTGCCAGCAGTTCGACTGGTACTCAGTTCTTC
.	TRBV13	15	TRBJ1-2	.	CASSPGRTAHYGYTF	TGTGCCAGCAGCCCGGGGCGGACAGCTCACTATGGCTACACCTTC
.	TRBV11-2	13	TRBJ1-2	TRBD1	CASSSRDSYGYTF	TGTGCCAGCAGCTCCCGGGACAGCTATGGCTACACCTTC
.	TRBV10-3	15	TRBJ1-4	.	CAISESQSRGEKLFF	TGTGCCATCAGTGAGTCTCAGTCCCGAGGGGAAAAACTGTTTTTT
.	TRBV27	14	TRBJ2-3	TRBD2	CASSLGLAADTQYF	TGTGCCAGCAGTTTAGGACTAGCGGCAGATACGCAGTATTTT
once	TRBV19	15	TRBJ2-1	TRBD2	CASRTLAGVGHEQFF	TGTGCCAGTAGGACACTAGCGGGAGTGGGGCATGAGCAGTTCTTC
.	TRBV5-5	13	TRBJ2-4	.	CASSLMDLDIQYF	TGTGCCAGCAGCTTGATGGATCTAGACATTCAGTACTTC
.	TRBV30	15	TRBJ2-1	TRBD2	CAWSKTSGPTTEQFF	TGTGCCTGGAGTAAGACTAGCGGGCCTACCACGGAGCAGTTCTTC
.	TRBV7-3	15	TRBJ1-2	TRBD1	CASSLHRGYNYGYTF	TGTGCCAGCAGCTTACACAGGGGTTACAACTATGGCTACACCTTC
.	TRBV27	15	TRBJ1-5	.	CASSLLGGGNQPQHF	TGTGCCAGCAGTTTACTCGGAGGAGGGAATCAGCCCCAGCATTTT
once	TRBV6-6	15	TRBJ2-2	.	CASSYGPSNTGELFF	TGTGCCAGCAGTTACGGCCCCTCGAACACCGGGGAGCTGTTTTTT
.	TRBV7-9	13	TRBJ2-3	.	CASTLPGEDTQYF	TGTGCCAGCACCCTTCCAGGGGAAGATACGCAGTATTTT
once	TRBV27	11	TRBJ2-1	.	CASSQYNEQFF	TGTGCCAGCAGCCAATACAATGAGCAGTTCTTC
once	TRBV6-1	15	TRBJ2-2	.	CASSPSPGETGELFF	TGTGCCAGCAGCCCTAGCCCGGGTGAGACCGGGGAGCTGTTTTTT
.	TRBV4-1	12	TRBJ1-1	.	CASSHPLNEAFF	TGCGCCAGCAGCCATCCTTTAAATGAAGCTTTCTTT
once	TRBV20-1	11	TRBJ2-5	.	CSALYGETQYF	TGCAGTGCTCTTTACGGGGAGACCCAGTACTTC
.	TRBV11-2	16	TRBJ2-5	TRBD2	CASSFPGTREQETQYF	TGTGCCAGCAGCTTCCCCGGGACTAGGGAACAAGAGACCCAGTACTTC
.	TRBV7-2	14	TRBJ2-1	TRBD2	CASSLGLAPHEQFF	TGTGCCAGCAGTCTAGGACTAGCTCCACATGAGCAGTTCTTC
.	TRBV25-1	13	TRBJ1-1	.	CASSEAGNTEAFF	TGTGCCAGCAGTGAAGCAGGGAACACTGAAGCTTTCTTT
.	TRBV6-1	15	TRBJ1-5	.	CASSEFAYSNQPQHF	TGTGCCAGCAGTGAATTTGCCTATAGCAATCAGCCCCAGCATTTT
.	TRBV9	16	TRBJ2-3	TRBD2	CASSVGSSGSTDTQYF	TGTGCCAGCAGCGTAGGGAGTAGCGGGAGCACAGATACGCAGTATTTT
.	TRBV20-1	10	TRBJ2-3	.	CSASAQRLYF	TGCAGTGCTAGCGCCCAGCGTCTGTATTTT
.	TRBV7-7	16	TRBJ2-7	TRBD2	CASSLELAAQPDEQYF	TGTGCCAGCAGCTTAGAACTAGCGGCCCAACCAGACGAGCAGTACTTC
.	TRBV7-2	15	TRBJ2-7	TRBD1	CASSLVGQGLGEQYF	TGTGCCAGCAGCTTAGTAGGACAGGGACTTGGGGAGCAGTACTTC